These 18 T cell receptor beta chains were all obtained from the same sample, sequenced in a study of blood T cell repertoires in COVID-19. Here immunoSEQ multiplex PCR was the method, and the copy in TCRdb shows in-frame clones only, minus some. The sample contains roughly 180,000 clones, around 87% of which appear only once. What was sequenced was peripheral blood. These receptors came from a man between 18 and 35 years old with acute or convalescent COVID-19.

The chain combines TRBV5-6 with TRBJ1-6; 7 bases agree with TRBD1. Germline CDR1 SGHDT, CDR2 YYEEEE. The CDR3 is made up of 16 amino acids. V gave up 2 bases and J gave up 9 bases; unmatched junction bases: 11. The chain's CDR3 is CASSFTGVIRSSPLHF. The CDR3, as DNA: TGTGCCAGCAGCTTTACAGGGGTAATTAGAAGTTCACCCCTCCACTTT.

V and J are TRBV10-3 and TRBJ2-7; no clear D gene. Per germline, CDR1 ENHRY and CDR2 SYGVKD. The CDR3 extends over 14 amino acids. V was shortened by 3 bases and J by 1 base, with 10 bases between the two germline ends. The CDR3 bases are TGTGCCATCAGTGACAGAGACATGTCCTACGAGCAGTACGTC. Encoded protein: CAISDRDMSYEQYV.

This chain links TRBV11-2 with TRBJ2-2; 10 bases agree with TRBD2. From germline, CDR1 is SGHAT and CDR2 FQNNGV. The CDR3 has 16 amino acids. The ends lost 5 bases at V and 4 bases at J; junction bases unmatched: 7. The CDR3 DNA follows: TGTGCCAGCAGCCTTCAGCGGGGGGGAGGCACCGGGGAGCTGTTTTTT. Protein sequence: CASSLQRGGGTGELFF.

The V call is TRBV27, the J call TRBJ1-4; D possibly corresponds to TRBD1 (5 bases). CDR3 size: 16 residues. The V gene lost 0 bases and the J gene lost 0 bases, with 8 bases spanning the gap. Germline V gene sequence: CDR1 MNHEY, CDR2 SMNVEV (reference sequence). CDR3 bases: TGTGCCAGCAGTTTATCGGGGGGTGCAACTAATGAAAAACTGTTTTTT. Translation: CASSLSGGATNEKLFF. Filled out from reference TRBV27 and TRBJ1-4, the complete variable domain reads EAQVTQNPRYLITVTGKKLTVTCSQNMNHEYMSWYRQDPGLGLRQIYYSMNVEVTDKGDVPEGYKVSRKEKRNFPLILESPSPNQTSLYFCASSLSGGATNEKLFFGSGTQLSVL.

This clone occurred a few times. The V gene is TRBV12-3 or TRBV12-4, the J gene TRBJ2-3, with 8 nucleotides matching TRBD1. The trim removed 5 bases at V and 4 bases at J, leaving 2 bases unmatched. The CDR3 has 13 amino acids. CDR3 loop: CASSKTGADTQYF. CDR3 nucleotide sequence: TGTGCCAGCAGTAAGACAGGGGCAGATACGCAGTATTTT.

This clone came up once. V is TRBV14 and J is TRBJ2-3; D is possibly TRBD1 (5 bases). The V end was cut by 0 bases, the J end by 0 bases, with 13 bases between. CDR1 is SGHDN and CDR2 is FVKESK in the germline V gene. This CDR3 is built from 17 residues. This chain's CDR3 is CASSQEGVGLSTDTQYF. CDR3 nucleotides: TGTGCCAGCAGCCAAGAAGGGGTTGGGCTCAGCACAGATACGCAGTATTTT.

The chain recombines TRBV30 with TRBJ2-1; 8 nucleotides match TRBD2. CDR3 size: 15 residues. Germline CDR1 and CDR2: GTSNPN and SVGIG (reference sequence). The J segment lost 4 bases and the V segment lost 5 bases, leaving 10 bases of the junction unmatched. The DNA of the CDR3 is TGTGCCTGGCTAAGCGGGGGAGCCGGGTACAATGAGCAGTTCTTC. It codes for CAWLSGGAGYNEQFF.

This CDR3 is CAWSGDFNTEAFF. Here the CDR3 DNA reads TGTGCCTGGAGTGGCGATTTTAACACTGAAGCTTTCTTT. The chain recombines TRBV30 with TRBJ1-1; D is undetermined. CDR3 size: 13 residues. Germline-derived CDR1 and CDR2 are GTSNPN and SVGIG (reference sequence). Trimming stripped 1 base from V and 2 bases from J, with 8 bases between.

V gene TRBV28 combines with J gene TRBJ1-6; D uncertain. With 6 bases removed from V and 1 base from J, the gap between germline ends came to 4 bases. Germline V gives CDR1 MDHEN, CDR2 SYDVKM. The CDR3 loop spans 13 amino acids. The CDR3 DNA sequence: TGTGCCAGCAGGGAGTCCTATAATTCACCCCTCCACTTT. Protein: CASRESYNSPLHF. Supplemented by reference TRBV28 and TRBJ1-6, the full variable domain reads DVKVTQSSRYLVKRTGEKVFLECVQDMDHENMFWYRQDPGLGLRLIYFSYDVKMKEKGDIPEGYSVSREKKERFSLILESASTNQTSMYLCASRESYNSPLHFGNGTRLTVT.

In regard to this clone: This sample also contains other DNA sequences that code for the same CDR3. V and J are TRBV27 and TRBJ1-5, with no clear D. Trimming took off 3 bases at V and 4 bases at J, with 7 bases between the two ends. The CDR3 extends over 13 amino acids. Germline CDR1 and CDR2: MNHEY and SMNVEV (reference sequence). CDR3 loop: CASSLRGNQPQHF. The CDR3 DNA follows: TGTGCCAGCAGTTTGCGAGGAAATCAGCCCCAGCATTTT.

V usage is TRBV7-2 and J usage is TRBJ2-5; 10 positions match TRBD2. V shed 3 bases, J shed 0 bases, and the junction held 4 bases outside the gene matches. CDR3 length: 16 amino acids. From germline, CDR1 is SGHTA and CDR2 FQGNSA. CDR3 nucleotides: TGTGCCAGCAGCTTGGGACTAGCGTACTACCAAGAGACCCAGTACTTC. This translates into CASSLGLAYYQETQYF.

CDR3 nucleotides: TGTGCCAGCAGCTTAGGACGGACTAGCGAGTACACAGATACGCAGTATTTT. As protein: CASSLGRTSEYTDTQYF. This chain uses TRBV7-3 with TRBJ2-3; 9 bases match TRBD2. J gave up 2 bases and V 2 bases, and 8 bases lay outside the gene matches. Germline V gives CDR1 SGHTA, CDR2 FQGTGA. The CDR3 runs 17 residues.

This clone was counted a single time. The V gene is TRBV2, the J gene TRBJ1-1; no clear D. Trimming removed 5 bases at V and 5 bases at J, with 6 bases between. Germline V CDR1 and CDR2: SNHLY, FYNNEI. The length of the CDR3 is 11 residues. The CDR3 DNA reads as TGTGCCAGCAGTCCACGGACTGAAGCTTTCTTT. It is translated as CASSPRTEAFF.

This chain links TRBV19 with TRBJ2-7; a possible D gene is TRBD2 (5 bases). The CDR3 spans 15 residues. V was shortened by 3 bases and J by 3 bases, with 15 bases between the two germline ends. Germline V gene lookup returns CDR1 LNHDA and CDR2 SQIVND (reference sequence). CDR3 amino acids: CASSMPGSHFYEQYF. CDR3 nucleotides: TGTGCCAGTAGTATGCCGGGGAGCCATTTCTACGAGCAGTACTTC.

This chain links TRBV7-3 with TRBJ2-7, with D maybe TRBD2 (5 bases). CDR3 length: 14 residues. V lost 5 bases, J lost 2 bases, and 13 bases lay in between. From germline, CDR1 is SGHTA and CDR2 FQGTGA. The CDR3 loop reads CASSATGGPYEQYF. The CDR3 DNA reads TGTGCCAGCAGCGCCACGGGCGGGCCCTACGAGCAGTACTTC. Supplemented by reference TRBV7-3 and TRBJ2-7, the full variable domain reads GAGVSQTPSNKVTEKGKYVELRCDPISGHTALYWYRQSLGQGPEFLIYFQGTGAADDSGLPNDRFFAVRPEGSVSTLKIQRTERGDSAVYLCASSATGGPYEQYFGPGTRLTVT.

The V gene is TRBV6-1, the J gene TRBJ1-2, with 11 bases that match TRBD1. Germline trimming cut 2 bases from V and 4 bases from J; bases unmatched to any gene: 6. Germline CDR1 and CDR2: MNHNS and SASEGT. The CDR3 covers 16 residues. This chain's CDR3 is CASSETIGTGGYGYTF. The CDR3 DNA reads as TGTGCCAGCAGTGAAACAATAGGGACAGGGGGCTATGGCTACACCTTC.

The chain recombines TRBV19 with TRBJ1-1, with D perhaps matching TRBD1 (5 bases). Trimming shortened V by 9 bases and J by 6 bases, and 17 bases separated the two germline ends. The CDR3 is 13 amino acids. The germline V gene has CDR1 LNHDA and CDR2 SQIVND (reference sequence). CDR3 nucleotides: TGTGCCAGCCCTTGGGGGGGAGATTCTGAAGCTTTCTTT. The encoded protein is CASPWGGDSEAFF.

This chain links TRBV10-2 with TRBJ1-2; TRBD1 agrees at 7 bases. Germline assignment: CDR1 WSHSY and CDR2 SAAADI. The CDR3 loop spans 13 amino acids. The ends lost 7 bases at V and 7 bases at J; junction bases unmatched: 9. CDR3 nucleotide sequence: TGCGCCAGCAACCCACAGGGGATGGGTGGCTACACCTTC. Translated: CASNPQGMGGYTF.